This TCR beta chain was retrieved from a study of blood T cells in healthy people across ages. Findings of the study overall: Donor CMV status was unknown, possibly confounding expanded clonotype changes. Comparison with aged donors showed that long-lived donors had more naive CD4+ cells and higher diversity.

The CDR3 is 16 residues long. PBMCs numbering at least 7 million were isolated per sample. This clonotype appeared a single time. The antigen remains unidentified. For the second PCR, which ran for 7 to 11 cycles, a sample-barcoded 5' primer and a J-beta primer mix were used. MiXCR, applied by TCRdb to the 5' RACE reads, yields one record per CDR3 protein. The sample lists 1.5 million to 2 million distinct CDR3 sequences; roughly 52% were seen once. The chain couples TRBV21-1 to TRBJ2-1; the D call TRBD1 from the table was never checked on the DNA. TRBV21-1 is given as a pseudogene. The sequencing sample was made of blood. The receptor was isolated from a woman aged 40 to 50 in good health. CDR3 in amino acids: CASSAPLRGNYNEQFF. The CDR3 DNA reads TGTGCCAGCAGCGCCCCTTTGAGGGGTAACTACAATGAGCAGTTCTTC.